This record covers a single T cell receptor beta chain. Its antigen is undetermined. The CDR3 totals 14 residues. The ends lost 5 bases at V and 6 bases at J; junction bases unmatched: 8. Looked up from germline, CDR1 is MNHEY and CDR2 is SMNVEV (reference sequence). The sample originates from a study of cytomegalovirus exposure and HLA in healthy donors. Study results and limitations: Fewer N-insertions than the 666-donor mean were reportedly shown by an Asian-associated ancestry cluster in a later analysis.

PCR primers comprised 60 Vbeta and 13 Jbeta primers. Here immunoSEQ multiplex PCR was the method, and the copy in TCRdb shows in-frame clones only, minus some. The data hold roughly 99,000 clones, with approximately 81% observed a single time. The source is a male donor in good health and CMV-seropositive. The chain recombines TRBV27 with TRBJ1-2, with TRBD1 identical over 8 bases. Sequenced material: PBMCs. This CDR3 is CASSHGQGGDGYTF. The CDR3 DNA reads as TGTGCCAGCAGTCACGGACAGGGAGGAGATGGCTACACCTTC.